Each of the 21 T cell receptor beta chains below was sequenced from the same sample in a study of T cell responses to AZD1222 COVID-19 vaccine. TCRdb keeps only in-frame clones here, not all; method: immunoSEQ multiplex PCR. The table shows about 100,000 clones, with nearly 95% occurring only once. This specimen was peripheral blood, taken on day 0 of AZD1222 vaccination. These receptors were taken from an adult in good health.

The rearrangement links TRBV29-1 to TRBJ2-1, with 9 bases aligning to TRBD1. Germline V gene data show CDR1 as SQVTM and CDR2 as ANQGSEA. The V segment lost 6 bases and the J segment 3 bases; nucleotides outside the gene matches: 6. The CDR3 has 14 residues. The CDR3: CSVGGQGNYNEQFF. CDR3 nucleotide sequence: TGCAGCGTCGGGGGACAGGGAAACTACAATGAGCAGTTCTTC.

The gene calls are TRBV28 and TRBJ1-1; D is ambiguous. The germline CDR1 and CDR2 sequences are MDHEN and SYDVKM. The ends were cut back, 6 bases at V and 11 bases at J, with 16 bases in the middle. This CDR3 is 12 amino acids long. CDR3 region: CASSSGPSHAFF. CDR3 sequence (DNA): TGTGCCAGCAGCTCCGGACCGTCTCACGCTTTCTTT.

The chain employs TRBV6-2 or TRBV6-3 and TRBJ2-7; tentatively, D is TRBD2 (6 bases). The CDR3 contains 16 residues. Germline loops: CDR1 MNHEY, CDR2 SVGEGT. V was trimmed by 6 bases and J by 9 bases, leaving 27 bases between them. CDR3 amino acids: CASRPGTPLATWGQYF. CDR3 sequence (DNA): TGTGCCAGCAGACCTGGGACCCCACTAGCCACTTGGGGGCAGTACTTC.

The chain uses TRBV7-9 and TRBJ2-5, with TRBD1 matching over 12 bases. The CDR3 is 15 residues long. Germline CDR1 is SEHNR and CDR2 is FQNEAQ (reference sequence). After removal of 5 bases from V and 7 bases from J, the junction contained 8 bases not matched to a gene. This CDR3 reads CASSPGQGAAGTQYF. The CDR3 DNA reads TGTGCCAGCAGCCCGGGACAGGGGGCCGCAGGGACCCAGTACTTC.

The chain has TRBV27 and TRBJ2-7, with TRBD2 identical over 13 bases. The ends lost 4 bases at V and 5 bases at J; junction bases unmatched: 11. Germline V lookup: CDR1 MNHEY, CDR2 SMNVEV (reference sequence). This CDR3 has 17 residues. The DNA of the CDR3 is TGTGCCAGCAGTTCACGGACTAGCGGGAGACGGTTTAACGAGCAGTACTTC. Translated, it gives CASSSRTSGRRFNEQYF.

The chain couples TRBV7-3 to TRBJ2-2; the D is unclear. CDR3 length: 13 amino acids. The germline CDR1 and CDR2 sequences are SGHTA and FQGTGA. The V gene lost 1 base and the J gene lost 6 bases, with 6 bases spanning the gap. CDR3 DNA sequence: TGTGCCAGCAGCTTAATCGCGGCCGGGGAGCTGTTTTTT. It specifies CASSLIAAGELFF.

The rearrangement links TRBV28 to TRBJ1-2, with TRBD1 matching over 7 bases. The CDR3 consists of 13 residues. CDR1 MDHEN and CDR2 SYDVKM come from the germline V gene. Unmatched junction bases numbered 2, after V lost 5 bases and J lost 2 bases. DNA of the CDR3: TGTGCCAGCAGTGTGGACAGGAACTATGGCTACACCTTC. This encodes CASSVDRNYGYTF.

The chain joins TRBV6-1 to TRBJ2-5; D gene unclear. V was clipped by 3 bases and J by 5 bases, with 7 bases between them. The CDR3 has 12 amino acids. Germline V gene data show CDR1 as MNHNS and CDR2 as SASEGT. The CDR3 region is CASSEAMETQYF. CDR3 nucleotide sequence: TGTGCCAGCAGTGAGGCCATGGAGACCCAGTACTTC.

This chain joins TRBV21-1 and TRBJ1-1. TRBV21-1 is recorded as a pseudogene. CDR3 length: 18 amino acids. CDR3 sequence: CASSKGGENLYLNTEAFF. For the CDR3, the DNA is TGTGCCAGCAGCAAAGGTGGGGAGAACTTATATCTTAACACTGAAGCTTTCTTT.

This clone has more than one count but fewer than ten. The chain employs TRBV2 and TRBJ2-4, with a possible D match to TRBD2 (6 bases). CDR3 length: 13 amino acids. The germline CDR1 and CDR2 sequences are SNHLY and FYNNEI. Trimming stripped 4 bases from V and 9 bases from J, with 13 bases between. The DNA of the CDR3 is TGTGCCAGCAGTGGGTCGGGGGAGACCATTCAGTACTTC. This translates into CASSGSGETIQYF.

This clone was detected once. This chain connects TRBV19 to TRBJ1-4; D is undetermined. The V end was cut by 1 base, the J end by 6 bases, with 12 bases between. In germline, CDR1 is LNHDA, CDR2 SQIVND (reference sequence). The CDR3 has 15 residues. The CDR3 is CASSIARAQDEKLFF. CDR3 nucleotides: TGTGCCAGTAGTATAGCCCGGGCTCAGGATGAAAAACTGTTTTTT. Complete variable domain (other parts from reference TRBV19 and TRBJ1-4): DGGITQSPKYLFRKEGQNVTLSCEQNLNHDAMYWYRQDPGQGLRLIYYSQIVNDFQKGDIAEGYSVSREKKESFPLTVTSAQKNPTAFYLCASSIARAQDEKLFFGSGTQLSVL.

The chain is built from TRBV11-1 and TRBJ1-2; the match to TRBD1 covers 9 bases. The CDR3 length is 14 residues. Unmatched junction bases numbered 5, after V lost 2 bases and J lost 7 bases. Germline V gives CDR1 SGHAT, CDR2 FQDESV (reference sequence). The CDR3 nucleotides read TGTGCCAGCAGCTTAACGGGACAGGGTCGTGGCTACACCTTC. Residues: CASSLTGQGRGYTF.

V is TRBV11-2 and J is TRBJ2-7; D is possibly TRBD1 (6 bases). Germline V gene sequence: CDR1 SGHAT, CDR2 FQNNGV. CDR3 length: 15 residues. Trimming left V 2 bases short and J 4 bases short, with 15 bases between. The CDR3 reads CASSLFPGQLYEQYF. The CDR3 nucleotides read TGTGCCAGCAGCTTATTTCCGGGACAACTTTACGAGCAGTACTTC.

The CDR3 DNA sequence: TGTGCCAGCAGCTTGCTTAATTTAGCGGGAGGGGAGACCCAGTACTTC. Its protein is CASSLLNLAGGETQYF. The rearrangement joins TRBV5-4 to TRBJ2-5; 11 bases are shared with TRBD2. The J segment lost 5 bases and the V segment lost 1 base, leaving 7 bases of the junction unmatched. The CDR3 runs to 16 residues. Germline values: CDR1 SGHNT, CDR2 YYREEE (reference sequence). The full variable domain, rest sourced from reference TRBV5-4 and TRBJ2-5, is ETGVTQSPTHLIKTRGQQVTLRCSSQSGHNTVSWYQQALGQGPQFIFQYYREEENGRGNFPPRFSGLQFPNYSSELNVNALELDDSALYLCASSLLNLAGGETQYFGPGTRLLVL.

The J gene is TRBJ1-2, the V gene TRBV27; a possible D gene is TRBD1 (6 bases). Trimming removed 5 bases from V and 4 bases from J, with 17 bases in between. The CDR3 has 15 residues. From germline, CDR1 is MNHEY and CDR2 SMNVEV (reference sequence). The CDR3 loop reads CASSPRQVEAYGYTF. CDR3 DNA sequence: TGTGCCAGCAGTCCGCGACAGGTTGAGGCCTATGGCTACACCTTC.

The chain links TRBV6-5 to TRBJ2-2, with 8 bases aligning to TRBD1. CDR1 is MNHEY, CDR2 SVGAGI, per germline. CDR3 size: 14 residues. V lost 10 bases to trimming and J lost 3 bases; unmatched junction nucleotides: 7. The DNA of the CDR3 is TGTGCCACTAAACAGGGGGTACACACCGGGGAGCTGTTTTTT. This encodes CATKQGVHTGELFF.

The rearrangement uses TRBV3-1 (or the pseudogene TRBV3-2) and TRBJ2-7; TRBD2 is a possible D gene (6 bases). The CDR3 has 16 amino acids. The V gene lost 1 base and the J gene lost 5 bases, with 18 bases spanning the gap. Germline CDR1 LGHDT, CDR2 YNNKEL (reference sequence). CDR3 DNA sequence: TGTGCCAGCAGCCAAGGCGATGGAGGCAGGGAGGACGAGCAGTACTTC. Protein sequence: CASSQGDGGREDEQYF.

The rearrangement uses TRBV19 and TRBJ1-4; D ambiguous. The CDR3 is 17 residues long. Germline CDR1 is LNHDA and CDR2 is SQIVND (reference sequence). Deletions cut 3 bases from V and 1 base from J, with 15 bases between. The CDR3 sequence is CASSIPARRRTNEKLFF. CDR3 coding DNA: TGTGCCAGTAGTATCCCCGCCCGAAGGAGAACTAATGAAAAACTGTTTTTT.

The rearrangement joins TRBV3-1 (or the pseudogene TRBV3-2) to TRBJ1-6, with 10 bases identical to TRBD1. Germline V lookup: CDR1 LGHDT, CDR2 YNNKEL (reference sequence). This CDR3 is 16 amino acids long. The trim removed 1 base at V and 6 bases at J, leaving 3 bases unmatched. The CDR3 spells CASSQGDRGPNSPLHF. In nucleotides, the CDR3 is TGTGCCAGCAGCCAAGGGGACAGGGGTCCTAATTCACCCCTCCACTTT.

The chain links TRBV2 to TRBJ2-2; possibly TRBD2 for D (5 bases). V lost 8 bases and J 7 bases, leaving 14 bases between the germline ends. The CDR3 runs 13 residues. Germline V gene data show CDR1 as SNHLY and CDR2 as FYNNEI. DNA for the CDR3: TGTGCCAGCGGTGCGGAGCGGCTCGGGGAGCTGTTTTTT. This codes for CASGAERLGELFF.

This clone came up a few times. The chain uses TRBV20-1 and TRBJ2-3; 9 nucleotides align to TRBD2. The CDR3 contains 14 residues. CDR1 is DFQATT, CDR2 SNEGSKA, per germline (reference sequence). The V gene end was trimmed by 3 bases and the J gene end by 5 bases; junction bases not matched to a gene: 6. The CDR3 loop reads CSASSSGNQDTQYF. DNA for the CDR3: TGCAGTGCTAGTTCTAGCGGGAACCAAGATACGCAGTATTTT.